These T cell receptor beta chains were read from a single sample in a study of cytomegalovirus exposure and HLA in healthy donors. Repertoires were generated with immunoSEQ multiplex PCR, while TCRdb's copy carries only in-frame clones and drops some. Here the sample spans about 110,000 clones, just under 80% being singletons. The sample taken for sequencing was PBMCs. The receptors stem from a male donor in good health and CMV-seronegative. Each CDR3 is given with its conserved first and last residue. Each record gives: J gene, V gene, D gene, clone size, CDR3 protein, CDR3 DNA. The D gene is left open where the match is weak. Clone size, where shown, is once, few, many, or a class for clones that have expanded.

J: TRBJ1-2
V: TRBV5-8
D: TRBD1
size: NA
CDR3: CASSIQGSRYGYTF
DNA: TGTGCCAGCAGCATACAGGGGTCGCGGTATGGCTACACCTTC

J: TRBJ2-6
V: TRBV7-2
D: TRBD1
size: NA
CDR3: CASSWTGGETGANVLTF
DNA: TGTGCCAGCAGCTGGACAGGGGGCGAGACTGGGGCCAACGTCCTGACTTTC

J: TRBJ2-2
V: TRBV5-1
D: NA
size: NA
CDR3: CASTKTANTGELFF
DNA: TGCGCCAGCACGAAAACAGCGAACACCGGGGAGCTGTTTTTT

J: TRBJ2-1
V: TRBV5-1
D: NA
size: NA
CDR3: CASRDRDSSASEQFF
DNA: TGCGCCAGCAGAGACCGGGACTCGTCGGCCAGTGAGCAGTTCTTC

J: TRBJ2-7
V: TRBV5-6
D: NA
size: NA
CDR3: CASRGRTSYEQYF
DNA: TGTGCCAGCAGAGGGAGAACGTCCTACGAGCAGTACTTC

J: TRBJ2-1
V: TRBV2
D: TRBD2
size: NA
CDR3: CATLREAGNEQFF
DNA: TGTGCCACCCTTCGGGAAGCGGGGAATGAGCAGTTCTTC

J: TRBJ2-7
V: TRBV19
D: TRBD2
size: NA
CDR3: CASSILPGTSSHEQYF
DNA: TGTGCCAGTAGTATCCTGCCAGGGACTAGCAGCCACGAGCAGTACTTC

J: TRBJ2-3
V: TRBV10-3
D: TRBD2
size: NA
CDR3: CAIKSGLAAASTDTQYF
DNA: TGTGCCATCAAATCGGGACTAGCGGCAGCCAGCACAGATACGCAGTATTTT

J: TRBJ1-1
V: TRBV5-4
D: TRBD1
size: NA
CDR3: CASSAPRGMNTEAFF
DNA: TGTGCCAGCAGCGCGCCCAGGGGGATGAACACTGAAGCTTTCTTT

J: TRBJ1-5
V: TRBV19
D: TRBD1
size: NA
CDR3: CASSRQGGNQPQHF
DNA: TGTGCCAGTAGTAGACAGGGCGGTAATCAGCCCCAGCATTTT

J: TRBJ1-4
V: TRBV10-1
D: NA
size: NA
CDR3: CATQGRDGEKLFF
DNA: TGCGCCACCCAGGGAAGGGATGGAGAAAAACTGTTTTTT

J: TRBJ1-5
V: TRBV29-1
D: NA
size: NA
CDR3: CSVRGGEGSGQPQHF
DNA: TGCAGCGTTAGGGGGGGGGAGGGCTCAGGTCAGCCCCAGCATTTT

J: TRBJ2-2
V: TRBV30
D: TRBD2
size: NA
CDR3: CAWSRRLAGGSGELFF
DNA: TGTGCCTGGAGTCGACGACTAGCGGGAGGATCCGGGGAGCTGTTTTTT

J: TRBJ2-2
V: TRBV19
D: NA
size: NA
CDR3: CASSIFGSLPGELFF
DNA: TGTGCCAGTAGTATTTTCGGGAGCCTTCCTGGGGAGCTGTTTTTT

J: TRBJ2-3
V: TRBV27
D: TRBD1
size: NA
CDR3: CASSLRQGADTQYF
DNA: TGTGCCAGCAGTTTACGACAGGGCGCAGATACGCAGTATTTT

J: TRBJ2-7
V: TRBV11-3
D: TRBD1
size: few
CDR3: CASSVTTGGDEQYF
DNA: TGTGCCAGCAGCGTCACGACAGGGGGCGACGAGCAGTACTTC

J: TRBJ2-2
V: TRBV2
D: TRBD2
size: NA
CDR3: CAGQERENTGELFF
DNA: TGTGCCGGTCAGGAGCGGGAGAACACCGGGGAGCTGTTTTTT

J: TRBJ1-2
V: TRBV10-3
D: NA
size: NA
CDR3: CAISEGVQGLNGYTF
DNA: TGTGCCATCAGTGAGGGAGTACAGGGTCTTAATGGCTACACCTTC

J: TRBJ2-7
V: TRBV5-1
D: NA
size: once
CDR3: CASSLVDEQYF
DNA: TGCGCCAGCAGCTTGGTAGACGAGCAGTACTTC

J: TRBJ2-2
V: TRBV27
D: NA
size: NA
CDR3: CASSLSGGANTGELFF
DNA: TGTGCCAGCAGTTTATCGGGGGGTGCGAACACCGGGGAGCTGTTTTTT

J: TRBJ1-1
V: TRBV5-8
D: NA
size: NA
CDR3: CASSLRQMNTEAFF
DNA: TGTGCCAGCAGCTTACGACAGATGAACACTGAAGCTTTCTTT

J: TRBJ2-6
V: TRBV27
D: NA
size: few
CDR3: CASRTGLLSGANVLTF
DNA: TGTGCCAGCAGGACAGGCCTCCTCTCTGGGGCCAACGTCCTGACTTTC

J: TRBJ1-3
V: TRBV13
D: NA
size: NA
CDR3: CASSLRGGGDTIYF
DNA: TGTGCCAGCAGCTTACGGGGGGGCGGGGACACCATATATTTT

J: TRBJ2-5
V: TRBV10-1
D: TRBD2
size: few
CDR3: CASSEGTSLYF
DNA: TGCGCCAGCAGTGAAGGGACTAGCTTGTACTTC

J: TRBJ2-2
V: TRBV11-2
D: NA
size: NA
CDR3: CASRSRQAPPGELFF
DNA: TGTGCCAGCAGATCTAGACAGGCCCCCCCCGGGGAGCTGTTTTTT

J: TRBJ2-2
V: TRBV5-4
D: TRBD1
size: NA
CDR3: CASSPPVGTGNTGELFF
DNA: TGTGCCAGCAGCCCTCCGGTTGGGACAGGGAACACCGGGGAGCTGTTTTTT

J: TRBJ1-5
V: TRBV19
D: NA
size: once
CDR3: CASSPRQFYSNQPQHF
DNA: TGTGCCAGTAGTCCCCGACAGTTCTATAGCAATCAGCCCCAGCATTTT

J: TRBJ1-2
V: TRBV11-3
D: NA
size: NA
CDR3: CASSLGRDFYGYTF
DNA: TGTGCCAGCAGCTTAGGCCGGGACTTCTATGGCTACACCTTC

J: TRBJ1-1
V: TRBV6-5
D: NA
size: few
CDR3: CASSSLTEAFF
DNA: TGTGCCAGCAGTTCCCTCACTGAAGCTTTCTTT

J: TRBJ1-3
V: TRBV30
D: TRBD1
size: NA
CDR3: CAWSNRGPGNTIYF
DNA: TGTGCCTGGAGTAACAGGGGGCCGGGAAACACCATATATTTT

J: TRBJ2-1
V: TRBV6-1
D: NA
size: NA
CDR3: CASLKREYEQFF
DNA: TGTGCCAGCCTTAAGAGGGAATATGAGCAGTTCTTC

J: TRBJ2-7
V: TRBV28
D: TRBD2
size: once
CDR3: CASSLPAGGSYEQYF
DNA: TGTGCCAGCAGTTTGCCAGCGGGAGGTAGCTACGAGCAGTACTTC

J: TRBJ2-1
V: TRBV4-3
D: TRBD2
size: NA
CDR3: CASSQEAVRASGRAGNEQFF
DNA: TGCGCCAGCAGCCAAGAAGCCGTCCGGGCTAGCGGGAGGGCCGGCAATGAGCAGTTCTTC

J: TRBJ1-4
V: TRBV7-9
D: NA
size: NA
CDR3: CASSLGAGWAEKLFF
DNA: TGTGCCAGCAGCTTAGGGGCAGGATGGGCTGAAAAACTGTTTTTT

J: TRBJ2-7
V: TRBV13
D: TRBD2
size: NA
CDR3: CASSPIGLAGGPTYEQYF
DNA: TGTGCCAGCAGCCCCATCGGACTAGCGGGAGGGCCCACCTACGAGCAGTACTTC

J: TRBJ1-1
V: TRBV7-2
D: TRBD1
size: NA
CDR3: CASSSRTGTSTEAFF
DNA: TGTGCCAGCAGCTCAAGGACAGGGACGAGCACTGAAGCTTTCTTT

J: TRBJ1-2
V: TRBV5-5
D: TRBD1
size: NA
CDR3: CASSYGTGDGYTF
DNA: TGTGCCAGCAGCTACGGGACAGGGGATGGCTACACCTTC

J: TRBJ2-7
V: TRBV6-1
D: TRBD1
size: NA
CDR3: CASRNRQGSYEQYF
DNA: TGTGCCAGCAGAAATAGACAGGGGTCCTACGAGCAGTACTTC

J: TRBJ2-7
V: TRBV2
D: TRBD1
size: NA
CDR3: CASSGGQGTYEQYF
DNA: TGTGCCAGCAGTGGGGGACAGGGGACCTACGAGCAGTACTTC

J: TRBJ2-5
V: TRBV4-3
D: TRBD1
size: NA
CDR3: CASSQAPRQGVETQYF
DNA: TGCGCCAGCAGCCAAGCCCCCCGACAGGGGGTAGAGACCCAGTACTTC

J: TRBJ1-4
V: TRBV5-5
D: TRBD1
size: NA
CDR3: CASSLETGANEKLFF
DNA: TGTGCCAGCAGCTTGGAGACAGGGGCTAATGAAAAACTGTTTTTT

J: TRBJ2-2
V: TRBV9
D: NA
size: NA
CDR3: CASSSQGVANTGELFF
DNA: TGTGCCAGCAGCTCTCAAGGAGTAGCGAACACCGGGGAGCTGTTTTTT

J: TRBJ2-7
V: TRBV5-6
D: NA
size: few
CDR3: CASSRPLVSDEQYF
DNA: TGTGCCAGCAGCCGTCCCTTGGTTTCGGACGAGCAGTACTTC

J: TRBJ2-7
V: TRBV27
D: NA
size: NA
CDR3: CASAVGLHYEQYF
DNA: TGTGCCAGCGCCGTGGGACTTCACTACGAGCAGTACTTC

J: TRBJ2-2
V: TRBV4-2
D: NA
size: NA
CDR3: CASKRGQRTGELFF
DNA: TGTGCCAGCAAAAGAGGGCAGCGCACCGGGGAGCTGTTTTTT

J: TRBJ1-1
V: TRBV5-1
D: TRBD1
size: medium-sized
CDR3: CASSPRRRGRLLDTEAFF
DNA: TGCGCCAGCAGCCCGCGACGCAGGGGGCGGCTGTTGGACACTGAAGCTTTCTTT

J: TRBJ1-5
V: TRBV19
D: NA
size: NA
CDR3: CASSMGRGAEGQPQHF
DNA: TGTGCCAGTAGTATGGGAAGGGGCGCGGAAGGTCAGCCCCAGCATTTT

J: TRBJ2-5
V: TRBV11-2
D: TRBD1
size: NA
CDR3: CASSSLEGGRGQETQYF
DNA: TGTGCCAGCAGCTCCTTGGAGGGTGGCAGGGGGCAGGAGACCCAGTACTTC

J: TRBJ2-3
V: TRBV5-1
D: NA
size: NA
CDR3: CASSGASVGDTQYF
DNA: TGCGCCAGCAGTGGGGCTAGCGTTGGGGATACGCAGTATTTT

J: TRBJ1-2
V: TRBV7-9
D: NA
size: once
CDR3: CASSKGPADYGYTF
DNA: TGTGCCAGCAGCAAGGGGCCAGCAGACTATGGCTACACCTTC

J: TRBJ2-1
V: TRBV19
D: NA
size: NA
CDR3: CASSIQLVIPVNEQFF
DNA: TGTGCCAGTAGTATCCAACTCGTCATCCCCGTTAATGAGCAGTTCTTC

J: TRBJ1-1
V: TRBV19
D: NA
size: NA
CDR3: CASTMNPVNTEAFF
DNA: TGTGCCAGTACTATGAACCCGGTGAACACTGAAGCTTTCTTT

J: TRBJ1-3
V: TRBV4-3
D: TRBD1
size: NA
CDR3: CASSPGTGSSGNTIYF
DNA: TGCGCCAGCAGCCCCGGGACAGGCTCCTCTGGAAACACCATATATTTT

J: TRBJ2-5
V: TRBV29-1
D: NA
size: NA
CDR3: CSVRDSEGETQYF
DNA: TGCAGCGTTCGAGATTCCGAGGGAGAGACCCAGTACTTC